This entry describes one T cell receptor beta chain. CDR3 length: 15 residues. Per germline, CDR1 MDHEN and CDR2 SYDVKM. V dropped 6 bases and J dropped 3; count of bases not matched to a gene: 7. These data originate in a study of blood T cell repertoires in COVID-19. About the research overall: Collection of acute and convalescent COVID-19 samples took place in the United States, Italy and Spain. From T cells, B-cell-depleted T cells, or PBMCs came the material, which was cDNA or gDNA.

Authors' data handling: Quantification of nucleated cells was approximated via reference gene primer amplification. Data came from immunoSEQ multiplex PCR; TCRdb stores just in-frame clones and leaves some out. That table furnishes V, J and clone size, whereas the DNA furnished D and trimming. The repertoire includes under 300,000 clones, over 80% of them detected once, and about 1.5% sits in the top ten. Source material: peripheral blood. V gene TRBV28 combines with J gene TRBJ2-1; 8 bases map to TRBD1. The sequence was obtained from a middle-aged woman who had recovered from COVID-19. CDR3 DNA: TGTGCCAGCAGCGTTCCGGGACAGGTCTACAATGAGCAGTTCTTC. Encoded protein: CASSVPGQVYNEQFF.